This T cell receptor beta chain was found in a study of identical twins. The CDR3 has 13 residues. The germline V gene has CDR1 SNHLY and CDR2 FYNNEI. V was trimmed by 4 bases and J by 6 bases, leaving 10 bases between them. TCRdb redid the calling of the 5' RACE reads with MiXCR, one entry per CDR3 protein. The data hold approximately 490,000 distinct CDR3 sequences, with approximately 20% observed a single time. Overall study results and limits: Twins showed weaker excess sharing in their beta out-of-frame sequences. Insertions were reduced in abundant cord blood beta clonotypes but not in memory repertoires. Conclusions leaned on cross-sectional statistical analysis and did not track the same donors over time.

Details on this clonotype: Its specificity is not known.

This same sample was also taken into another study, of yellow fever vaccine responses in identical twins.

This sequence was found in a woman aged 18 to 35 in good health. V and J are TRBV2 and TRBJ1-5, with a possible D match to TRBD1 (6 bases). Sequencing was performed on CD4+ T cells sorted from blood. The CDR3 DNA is TGTGCCAGCAGTGTACAGGGTGCTCAGCCCCAGCATTTT. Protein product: CASSVQGAQPQHF.